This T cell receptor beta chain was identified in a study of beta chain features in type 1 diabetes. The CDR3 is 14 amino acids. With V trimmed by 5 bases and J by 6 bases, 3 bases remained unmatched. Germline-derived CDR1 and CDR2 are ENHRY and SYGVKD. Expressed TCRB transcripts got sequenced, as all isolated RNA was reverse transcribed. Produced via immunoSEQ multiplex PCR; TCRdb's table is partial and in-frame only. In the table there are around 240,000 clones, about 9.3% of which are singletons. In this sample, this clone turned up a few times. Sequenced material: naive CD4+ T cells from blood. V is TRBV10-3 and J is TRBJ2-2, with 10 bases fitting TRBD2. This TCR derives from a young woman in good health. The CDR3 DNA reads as TGTGCCATCAGTATAGCGGGAGGCCCCGGGGAGCTGTTTTTT. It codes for CAISIAGGPGELFF.